The present TCR beta chain was sequenced within a study of blood T cell repertoires in COVID-19. Study-wide background: Samples representing acute and convalescent COVID-19 were sourced from the United States, Italy and Spain. PBMCs, B-cell-depleted T cells, or T cells were the source of the cDNA or gDNA that made up the material.

CDR1 is SGHTA, CDR2 FQGNSA, per germline. Between the trimmed V and J ends, which lost 3 bases and 7 bases, there was a span of 15 bases. The CDR3 covers 14 residues. Generated by immunoSEQ multiplex PCR, the TCRdb table keeps only in-frame clones and is missing some. Here the sample spans a few hundred thousand clones, about 86% being singletons. Sequencing input: peripheral blood. The sequence derives from a man aged 55 to 70 who had recovered from COVID-19. The chain links TRBV7-2 to TRBJ1-1; no definite D call. DNA of the CDR3: TGTGCCAGCAGCTTTTCTAGACTGAACGGTGAAGCTTTCTTT. It specifies CASSFSRLNGEAFF.